The 32 T cell receptor beta chains reported below all come from one sample, sequenced in a study of blood T cell repertoires in COVID-19. The protocol was immunoSEQ multiplex PCR, while the TCRdb copy is restricted to in-frame clones and leaves out a portion. Of approximately 150,000 clones listed, just over 90% were seen once; the top ten hold 1.5% to 2.5%. Sequenced material: peripheral blood. The receptors were sampled from a woman aged 60 to 75 with COVID-19, enrolled during active disease.

The rearrangement links TRBV5-1 to TRBJ2-2, with a possible D match to TRBD1 (6 bases). Trimming took off 3 bases at V and 2 bases at J, with 11 bases between the two ends. This CDR3 has 15 residues. The germline gives CDR1 SGHRS, CDR2 YFSETQ. CDR3 protein: CASSSWTDNTGELFF. The CDR3 nucleotides are TGCGCCAGCAGCTCCTGGACAGACAACACCGGGGAGCTGTTTTTT. Full variable domain (missing parts from reference TRBV5-1 and TRBJ2-2): KAGVTQTPRYLIKTRGQQVTLSCSPISGHRSVSWYQQTPGQGLQFLFEYFSETQRNKGNFPGRFSGRQFSNSRSEMNVSTLELGDSALYLCASSSWTDNTGELFFGEGSRLTVL.

The V and J genes are TRBV2 and TRBJ2-2; D perhaps matches TRBD2 (6 bases). Germline V gene lookup returns CDR1 SNHLY and CDR2 FYNNEI. The CDR3 sequence is 16 residues long. With 3 bases removed from V and 7 bases from J, the gap between germline ends came to 18 bases. CDR3 DNA sequence: TGTGCCAGCAGTGAGCGGGGACCGAGCACCGGCGGGGAGCTGTTTTTT. Its translation: CASSERGPSTGGELFF.

The CDR3 DNA follows: TGCGCCAGCCGGGGGGCTTTACGGGGCACTGAAGCTTTCTTT. Protein product: CASRGALRGTEAFF. The chain joins TRBV4-1 to TRBJ1-1; D is possibly TRBD1 (6 bases). The ends were cut back, 8 bases at V and 4 bases at J, with 17 bases in the middle. From germline, CDR1 is MGHRA and CDR2 YSYEKL. The CDR3 runs 14 residues.

This chain uses TRBV5-4 with TRBJ1-2; 10 bases fit TRBD1. The germline V gene encodes CDR1 SGHNT and CDR2 YYREEE (reference sequence). CDR3 length equals 14 residues. J gave up 8 bases and V 2 bases, and 6 bases lay outside the gene matches. CDR3 DNA sequence: TGTGCCAGCAGCTTAAGACAGGGGGCAGGAGGCTACACCTTC. As protein: CASSLRQGAGGYTF.

V and J are TRBV12-3 or TRBV12-4 and TRBJ2-7; D might be TRBD2 (7 bases). Trimming removed 5 bases from V and 9 bases from J, with 11 bases in between. The CDR3 extends over 11 amino acids. CDR3 protein: CASSPGGRQYF. The CDR3 DNA reads as TGTGCCAGCAGTCCGGGGGGCAGGCAGTACTTC.

This chain links TRBV2 with TRBJ2-3, with D maybe TRBD2 (6 bases). The CDR3 is 14 residues long. With 8 bases removed from V and 1 base from J, the gap between germline ends came to 13 bases. Per the germline V gene, CDR1 is SNHLY and CDR2 is FYNNEI. The DNA of the CDR3 is TGTGCCAGCGAGGTGACGGGGGGCACAGATACGCAGTATTTT. This encodes CASEVTGGTDTQYF.

J is TRBJ1-2 and V is TRBV5-6; 10 nucleotides match TRBD1. The CDR3 length is 19 residues. From germline, CDR1 is SGHDT and CDR2 YYEEEE. The trim removed 0 bases at V and 3 bases at J, leaving 14 bases unmatched. CDR3 in DNA: TGTGCCAGCAGCTTGGCCTTAGGACAGGGGGTTTCATCGTACTATGGCTACACCTTC. It is translated as CASSLALGQGVSSYYGYTF.

J is TRBJ1-2 and V is TRBV7-8, with a tentative D call TRBD1 (5 bases). Germline V gives CDR1 SGHVS, CDR2 FQNEAQ. The V gene lost 0 bases and the J gene lost 10 bases, with 24 bases spanning the gap. The CDR3 has 17 amino acids. The CDR3, as DNA: TGTGCCAGCAGCTTAGCCTTTAATTCTGGGGCACAAATCGACTACACCTTC. Its translation is CASSLAFNSGAQIDYTF.

The rearrangement uses TRBV9 and TRBJ2-3; 10 bases fit TRBD2. This CDR3 contains 15 residues. Germline CDR1 SGDLS, CDR2 YYNGEE. V shed 1 base, J shed 5 bases, and the junction held 4 bases outside the gene matches. CDR3 sequence reads: CASSVIAGGQDTQYF. The CDR3, as DNA: TGTGCCAGCAGCGTAATAGCGGGGGGCCAAGATACGCAGTATTTT. Drawing the rest from reference TRBV9 and TRBJ2-3, the complete variable domain is DSGVTQTPKHLITATGQRVTLRCSPRSGDLSVYWYQQSLDQGLQFLIQYYNGEERAKGNILERFSAQQFPDLHSELNLSSLELGDSALYFCASSVIAGGQDTQYFGPGTRLTVL.

CDR3: CASSQDPREGWKTQYF. The CDR3 DNA sequence: TGTGCCAGCAGCCAAGATCCCAGGGAGGGCTGGAAGACCCAGTACTTC. The chain joins TRBV3-1 (or the pseudogene TRBV3-2) to TRBJ2-5, with 7 bases identical to TRBD2. CDR1 and CDR2 from the germline V gene are LGHDT and YNNKEL (reference sequence). The CDR3 totals 16 residues. V lost 0 bases and J lost 6; bases outside the gene matches: 10.

This clone was counted a few times. The rearrangement uses TRBV12-5 and TRBJ1-1; TRBD1 aligns across 8 bases. The CDR3 runs to 16 residues. In germline, CDR1 is LGHNT, CDR2 FRNRAP. The J segment lost 2 bases and the V segment lost 0 bases, leaving 5 bases of the junction unmatched. CDR3 coding DNA: TGTGCTAGTGGTTTGGTACTCGGACAGGGAAACACTGAAGCTTTCTTT. Translating it yields CASGLVLGQGNTEAFF.

The chain recombines TRBV10-3 with TRBJ1-1, with D hard to call. The CDR3 runs 13 residues. From germline, CDR1 is ENHRY and CDR2 SYGVKD. V lost 0 bases, J lost 8 bases, and 10 bases lay in between. In DNA form, the CDR3 reads TGTGCCATCAGTGAGTCCCCGGGAATCGAAGCTTTCTTT. Residues: CAISESPGIEAFF.

The V and J genes are TRBV2 and TRBJ1-5; D might be TRBD1 (5 bases). Germline values: CDR1 SNHLY, CDR2 FYNNEI. V dropped 6 bases and J dropped 2 bases, with 11 bases sitting between them. This CDR3 region has 14 residues. CDR3 nucleotides: TGTGCCAGCAGAGACGTGGGGCGCAATCAGCCCCAGCATTTT. Amino acid sequence: CASRDVGRNQPQHF.

V gene TRBV4-3 combines with J gene TRBJ1-1; TRBD1 aligns across 7 bases. Germline assignment: CDR1 LGHNA and CDR2 YSLEER. V gave up 0 bases and J gave up 1 base; unmatched junction bases: 5. The CDR3 sequence is 16 residues long. DNA for the CDR3: TGCGCCAGCAGCCAAGATCCGCACAGGGGGAACACTGAAGCTTTCTTT. Encoded protein: CASSQDPHRGNTEAFF.

The chain employs TRBV4-1 and TRBJ1-1; possibly TRBD1 for D (5 bases). Germline CDR1 reads MGHRA; CDR2 reads YSYEKL. The CDR3 contains 16 residues. Trimming pared 1 base from V and 6 bases from J, leaving 18 bases between. CDR3 coding DNA: TGCGCCAGCAGCCAAGGCGTCCGGACCCAGGGTTCTGAAGCTTTCTTT. As protein: CASSQGVRTQGSEAFF.

The chain joins TRBV4-3 to TRBJ2-3; TRBD2 matches 10 bases. This CDR3 spans 18 amino acids. The V gene's germline CDR1 is LGHNA and CDR2 YSLEER. Trimming cost V 0 bases and J 2 bases; bases outside gene matches: 8. This CDR3 reads CASSQDHIAGGFTDTQYF. CDR3 bases: TGCGCCAGCAGCCAAGATCACATAGCGGGGGGATTCACAGATACGCAGTATTTT.

This clone was seen only once. This sequence joins TRBV10-3 and TRBJ1-3, with unresolved D. Germline CDR1 and CDR2: ENHRY and SYGVKD. With 4 bases removed from V and 0 bases from J, the gap between germline ends came to 16 bases. This CDR3 region has 17 residues. CDR3 amino acids: CAISAFSGPTSGNTIYF. In DNA, the CDR3 is TGTGCCATCAGTGCTTTCTCCGGTCCTACCTCTGGAAACACCATATATTTT.

The chain couples TRBV2 to TRBJ1-5, with 7 nucleotides matching TRBD1. This CDR3 has 15 amino acids. Germline V lookup: CDR1 SNHLY, CDR2 FYNNEI. V lost 2 bases and J lost 5; bases outside the gene matches: 6. The CDR3: CASSETDRAYQPQHF. DNA for the CDR3: TGTGCCAGCAGTGAAACCGACAGGGCCTATCAGCCCCAGCATTTT.

The gene calls are TRBV13 and TRBJ2-1; D is perhaps TRBD1 (5 bases). This CDR3 contains 14 residues. Looked up from germline, CDR1 is PRHDT and CDR2 is FYEKMQ (reference sequence). V gave up 3 bases and J gave up 5 bases, with 11 bases separating them. CDR3 DNA sequence: TGTGCCAGCAGCTTGACAGTGATCAACAATGAGCAGTTCTTC. Amino acid sequence: CASSLTVINNEQFF.

V gene TRBV18 combines with J gene TRBJ2-1; the D gene is possibly TRBD1 (6 bases). Trimming took off 4 bases at V and 0 bases at J, with 19 bases between the two ends. CDR1 is KGHSH, CDR2 LQKENI, per germline. The CDR3 is 18 residues long. The CDR3 loop reads CASSRTVGQMSSYNEQFF. The CDR3 nucleotides read TGTGCCAGCTCACGCACAGTCGGACAGATGAGCTCCTACAATGAGCAGTTCTTC.

This chain joins TRBV7-3 and TRBJ1-1; D ambiguous. CDR3 length: 13 amino acids. V gave up 5 bases and J gave up 3 bases, with 10 bases separating them. Germline V gene lookup returns CDR1 SGHTA and CDR2 FQGTGA. The CDR3 is CASSAIVHTEAFF. As DNA, the CDR3 is TGTGCCAGCAGCGCGATCGTTCACACTGAAGCTTTCTTT.

The chain has TRBV11-2 and TRBJ2-6, with a tentative D call TRBD2 (6 bases). Germline CDR1 is SGHAT and CDR2 is FQNNGV. CDR3 length: 19 amino acids. The V and J ends lost 3 bases and 0 bases respectively, with 18 bases between them. CDR3 loop: CASSFMGGLLSSGANVLTF. The CDR3 nucleotides are TGTGCCAGCAGCTTTATGGGAGGACTGTTGAGCTCTGGGGCCAACGTCCTGACTTTC.

The chain links TRBV3-1 (or the pseudogene TRBV3-2) to TRBJ1-4; D not resolved. This CDR3 contains 12 residues. The ends were cut back, 2 bases at V and 7 bases at J, with 5 bases in the middle. CDR1 is LGHDT and CDR2 is YNNKEL in the germline V gene (reference sequence). The chain's CDR3 is CASSQRSEKLFF. CDR3 sequence (DNA): TGTGCCAGCAGCCAAAGGAGTGAAAAACTGTTTTTT.

V is TRBV14 and J is TRBJ1-1; 9 nucleotides match TRBD1. This CDR3 spans 18 amino acids. Germline-derived CDR1 and CDR2 are SGHDN and FVKESK. V was clipped by 5 bases and J by 5 bases; unmatched bases: 18. The CDR3 bases are TGTGCCAGCAGCAAGAGGGGCAGGACAGGGGCGGTAATTACTGAAGCTTTCTTT. Its protein is CASSKRGRTGAVITEAFF.

This clone was counted between two and nine times. CDR3 nucleotide sequence: TGTGCCAGCAGCCAAGTGGCGGGGGCCGGATACGAGCAGTACTTC. Translated, it gives CASSQVAGAGYEQYF. This chain links TRBV4-2 with TRBJ2-7, with D possibly TRBD2 on 7 matching bases. V gave up 1 base and J gave up 4 bases, with 14 bases separating them. This CDR3 comprises 15 residues. CDR1 and CDR2 from the germline V gene are LGHNA and YNFKEQ.

This clone was observed a single time. V is TRBV2 and J is TRBJ1-4; 7 bases match TRBD1. Per germline, CDR1 SNHLY and CDR2 FYNNEI. V gave up 6 bases and J gave up 0 bases; unmatched junction bases: 7. The CDR3 length is 16 residues. The CDR3 DNA reads TGTGCCAGCAGCCCCGAGACAGGGACAACTAATGAAAAACTGTTTTTT. The encoded protein is CASSPETGTTNEKLFF.

This clone occurred once. The gene calls are TRBV7-2 and TRBJ1-2; a weak D match, TRBD1 (6 bases). Germline CDR1 is SGHTA and CDR2 is FQGNSA. The CDR3 contains 14 residues. Trimming stripped 2 bases from V and 2 bases from J, with 9 bases between. CDR3 in DNA: TGTGCCAGCAGCTTAACTGACAGGAACTATGGCTACACCTTC. Its translation is CASSLTDRNYGYTF.

The V and J genes are TRBV6-2 or TRBV6-3 and TRBJ1-2; D is uncertain. Trimming pared 5 bases from V and 4 bases from J, leaving 11 bases between. The germline V gene has CDR1 MNHEY and CDR2 SVGEGT. The CDR3 runs to 13 residues. Written as DNA, the CDR3 is TGTGCCAGCAGTAGGTCGAGGGCCTATGGCTACACCTTC. Amino acid sequence: CASSRSRAYGYTF.

The rearrangement uses TRBV21-1 and TRBJ1-1; TRBD1 is taken as the D call from the table, unchecked against the DNA. TRBV21-1 is flagged as a pseudogene. This CDR3 comprises 18 residues. The CDR3 bases are TGTGCCAGCAGCAAAGCGAAAAGGCAGGGGCCACCGAACACTGAAGCTTTCTTT. Protein product: CASSKAKRQGPPNTEAFF.

V usage is TRBV2 and J usage is TRBJ2-2; 10 bases map to TRBD2. CDR1 and CDR2 (germline): SNHLY, FYNNEI. The CDR3 has 16 amino acids. After removal of 6 bases from V and 0 bases from J, the junction contained 4 bases not matched to a gene. The CDR3 sequence is CASRVSGGPNTGELFF. CDR3 in DNA: TGTGCCAGCAGAGTTAGCGGGGGGCCGAACACCGGGGAGCTGTTTTTT.

The V call is TRBV11-2, the J call TRBJ1-5; 9 nucleotides match TRBD1. This CDR3 is built from 14 residues. V was clipped by 4 bases and J by 7 bases; unmatched bases: 5. Germline V gives CDR1 SGHAT, CDR2 FQNNGV. This CDR3 reads CASSSTGGGQPQHF. CDR3 DNA sequence: TGTGCCAGCAGCTCTACAGGGGGCGGACAGCCCCAGCATTTT.

The chain links TRBV27 to TRBJ1-1; 8 nucleotides align to TRBD1. The CDR3 runs to 17 residues. The ends lost 5 bases at V and 3 bases at J; junction bases unmatched: 14. Germline V gene sequence: CDR1 MNHEY, CDR2 SMNVEV (reference sequence). CDR3 protein: CASSTIFRTGRDTEAFF. In nucleotides, the CDR3 is TGTGCCAGCAGTACTATCTTCCGGACAGGGCGGGACACTGAAGCTTTCTTT.